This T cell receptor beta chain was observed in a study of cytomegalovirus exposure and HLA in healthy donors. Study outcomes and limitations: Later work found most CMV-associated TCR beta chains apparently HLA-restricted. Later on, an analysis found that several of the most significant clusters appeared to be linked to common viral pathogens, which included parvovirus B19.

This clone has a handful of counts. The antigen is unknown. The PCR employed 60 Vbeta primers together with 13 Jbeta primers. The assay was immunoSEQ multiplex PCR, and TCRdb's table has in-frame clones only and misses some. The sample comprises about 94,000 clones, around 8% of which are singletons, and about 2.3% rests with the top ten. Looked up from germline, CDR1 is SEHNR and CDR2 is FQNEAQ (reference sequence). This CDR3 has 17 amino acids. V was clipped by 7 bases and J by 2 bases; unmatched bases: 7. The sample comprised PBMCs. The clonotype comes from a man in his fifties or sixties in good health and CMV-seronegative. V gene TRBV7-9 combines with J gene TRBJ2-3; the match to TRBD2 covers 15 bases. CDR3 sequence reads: CASKGLAGGLDTDTQYF. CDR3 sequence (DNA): TGTGCCAGCAAAGGACTAGCGGGGGGGCTTGACACAGATACGCAGTATTTT. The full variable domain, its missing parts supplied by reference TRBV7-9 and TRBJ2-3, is DTGVSQNPRHKITKRGQNVTFRCDPISEHNRLYWYRQTLGQGPEFLTYFQNEAQLEKSRLLSDRFSAERPKGSFSTLEIQRTEQGDSAMYLCASKGLAGGLDTDTQYFGPGTRLTVL.